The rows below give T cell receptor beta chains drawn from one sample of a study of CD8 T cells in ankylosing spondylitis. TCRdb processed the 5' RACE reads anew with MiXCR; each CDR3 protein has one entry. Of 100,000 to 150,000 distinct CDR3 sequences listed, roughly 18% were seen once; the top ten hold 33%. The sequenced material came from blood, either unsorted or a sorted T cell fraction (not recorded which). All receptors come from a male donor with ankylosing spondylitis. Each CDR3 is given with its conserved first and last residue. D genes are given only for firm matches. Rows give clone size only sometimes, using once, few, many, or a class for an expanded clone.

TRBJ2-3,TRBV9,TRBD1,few,CASSATPGTGVFSTDTQYF,TGTGCCAGCAGCGCCACCCCCGGGACAGGGGTCTTTAGCACAGATACGCAGTATTTT
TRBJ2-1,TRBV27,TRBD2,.,CASSYTSGRYEQFF,TGTGCCAGCAGTTACACTAGCGGGCGGTATGAGCAGTTCTTC
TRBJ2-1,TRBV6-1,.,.,CASSEALGANEQFF,TGTGCCAGCAGTGAAGCGCTTGGGGCCAATGAGCAGTTCTTC
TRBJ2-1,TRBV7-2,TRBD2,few,CASSRTTTSGIYNEQFF,TGTGCCAGCAGCCGGACAACCACTAGCGGGATCTACAATGAGCAGTTCTTC
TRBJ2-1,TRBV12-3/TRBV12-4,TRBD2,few,CASATSGGEFF,TGTGCCAGCGCCACTAGCGGAGGCGAATTCTTC
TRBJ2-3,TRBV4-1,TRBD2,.,CASSQVASGREDTQYF,TGCGCCAGCAGCCAAGTTGCTAGCGGGAGGGAAGATACGCAGTATTTT
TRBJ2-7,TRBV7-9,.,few,CASSLESQGFYEQYF,TGTGCCAGCAGCTTAGAAAGTCAGGGTTTCTACGAGCAGTACTTC
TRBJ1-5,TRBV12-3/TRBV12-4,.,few,CASSFRGSNQPQHF,TGTGCCAGCAGTTTTAGGGGGAGCAATCAGCCCCAGCATTTT
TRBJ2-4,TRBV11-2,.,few,CASSLDNENIQYF,TGTGCCAGCAGCTTAGACAACGAAAACATTCAGTACTTC
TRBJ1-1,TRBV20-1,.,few,CSAPILGTEAFF,TGCAGTGCTCCTATATTGGGTACTGAAGCTTTCTTT
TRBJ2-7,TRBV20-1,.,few,CSARESSYEQYF,TGCAGTGCTCGCGAAAGCTCCTACGAGCAGTACTTC
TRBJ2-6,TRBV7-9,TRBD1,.,CASRRTGLVGANVLTF,TGTGCCAGCAGGAGGACAGGGTTGGTTGGGGCCAACGTCCTGACTTTC
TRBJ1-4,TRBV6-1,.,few,CASSQNSFNEKLFF,TGTGCCAGCAGTCAGAACTCCTTTAATGAAAAACTGTTTTTT
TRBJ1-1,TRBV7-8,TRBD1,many,CASSGQTGEVPEAFF,TGTGCCAGCAGCGGACAGACAGGGGAGGTCCCTGAAGCTTTCTTT
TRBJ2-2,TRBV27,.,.,CASRPGGTGELFF,TGTGCCAGCAGACCAGGAGGCACCGGGGAGCTGTTTTTT
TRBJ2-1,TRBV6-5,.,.,CASSYSRFSYNEQFF,TGTGCCAGCAGTTACTCGAGATTCTCCTACAATGAGCAGTTCTTC
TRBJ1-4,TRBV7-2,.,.,CASSLAWDGATNEKLFF,TGTGCCAGCAGCTTAGCGTGGGACGGCGCAACTAATGAAAAACTGTTTTTT
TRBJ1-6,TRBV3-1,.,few,CASSPPGSLNSPLHF,TGTGCCAGCAGCCCACCAGGGAGCCTAAATTCGCCCCTCCACTTT
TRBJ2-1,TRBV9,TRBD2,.,CASSVMGGEQFF,TGTGCCAGCAGCGTCATGGGGGGGGAGCAGTTCTTC
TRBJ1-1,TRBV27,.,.,CASSSSGGAFF,TGTGCCAGCAGTTCCAGTGGGGGCGCTTTCTTT
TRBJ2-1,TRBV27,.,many,CASTRTGGPTYNEQFF,TGTGCCAGCACCAGGACCGGAGGGCCGACCTACAATGAGCAGTTCTTC
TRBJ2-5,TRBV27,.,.,CASSLSGRQETQYF,TGTGCCAGCAGTTTATCGGGCCGGCAAGAGACCCAGTACTTC
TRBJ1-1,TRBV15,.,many,CATSQTPNTEAFF,TGTGCCACCAGCCAAACACCAAACACTGAAGCTTTCTTT
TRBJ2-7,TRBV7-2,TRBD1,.,CASSIRGQLSYEQYF,TGTGCCAGCAGCATTCGGGGACAGCTATCCTACGAGCAGTACTTC
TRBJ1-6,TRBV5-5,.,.,CASSPPEPSYNSPLHF,TGTGCCAGCAGCCCACCCGAACCGAGCTATAATTCACCCCTCCACTTT
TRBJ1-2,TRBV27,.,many,CASSPRPGGNGYTF,TGTGCCAGCAGTCCGCGACCGGGTGGGAATGGCTACACCTTC
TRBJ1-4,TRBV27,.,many,CASSGRTDGPGGKLFF,TGTGCCAGCAGTGGACGGACAGACGGGCCGGGTGGGAAACTGTTTTTT
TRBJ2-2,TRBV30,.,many,CAWKTGEDTGELFF,TGTGCCTGGAAGACGGGAGAGGACACCGGGGAGCTGTTTTTT
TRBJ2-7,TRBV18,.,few,CASSPRLADTYEQYF,TGTGCCAGCTCACCTCGGCTAGCCGATACCTACGAGCAGTACTTC
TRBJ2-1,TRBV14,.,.,CASSQDPWRKTNEQFF,TGTGCCAGCAGCCAAGACCCCTGGCGGAAGACGAATGAGCAGTTCTTC
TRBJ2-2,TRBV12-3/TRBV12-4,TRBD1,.,CASSFGRGNAGELFF,TGTGCCAGCAGTTTTGGCAGGGGGAACGCCGGGGAGCTGTTTTTT
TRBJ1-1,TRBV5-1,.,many,CASSLVGVEAFF,TGCGCCAGCAGCTTGGTTGGCGTAGAAGCTTTCTTT
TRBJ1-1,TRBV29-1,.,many,CSVEAGGARATEAFF,TGCAGCGTTGAAGCGGGGGGCGCACGGGCCACTGAAGCTTTCTTT
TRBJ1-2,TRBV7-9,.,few,CASSQGVYGYTF,TGTGCCAGCAGCCAAGGAGTCTATGGCTACACCTTC
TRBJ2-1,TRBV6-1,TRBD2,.,CASSARGRAYNEQFF,TGTGCCAGCAGTGCTCGGGGGAGGGCCTACAATGAGCAGTTCTTC
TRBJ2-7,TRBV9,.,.,CASSLGHGDEQYF,TGTGCCAGCAGCCTAGGGCACGGCGACGAGCAGTACTTC
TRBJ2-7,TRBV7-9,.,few,CASSLIPIHEQYF,TGTGCCAGCAGCCTTATACCAATCCACGAGCAGTACTTC
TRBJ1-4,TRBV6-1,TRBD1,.,CASRSTGLLLEKLFF,TGTGCCAGCAGGTCGACAGGGCTCCTGCTAGAAAAACTGTTTTTT
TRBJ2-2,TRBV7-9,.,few,CASRTGTENTGELFF,TGTGCCAGCAGAACCGGGACTGAGAACACCGGGGAGCTGTTTTTT
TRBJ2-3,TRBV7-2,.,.,CASSPLSGGVGTQYF,TGTGCCAGCAGCCCCCTCAGTGGCGGGGTGGGTACGCAGTATTTT